This is a list of T cell receptor beta chains from one sample in a study of blood T cell repertoires in COVID-19. This table comes from immunoSEQ multiplex PCR, and its TCRdb copy is limited to in-frame clones, with some not included. The sample has 200,000 to 300,000 clones; 86% are singletons. Input material: peripheral blood. The origin of the receptors is a man in his thirties or forties with active or convalescent COVID-19. Both conserved end residues are part of each CDR3. Fields, in order: clone size, D gene, V gene, J gene, CDR3 length, CDR3 protein, CDR3 DNA. A D gene is named only where the DNA matches it firmly. The size entry is marked missing in some rows and otherwise reads once, few, many or a size class.

-	TRBD1	TRBV4-2	TRBJ2-1	15	CASSHPGGLGNEQFF	TGTGCCAGCAGCCACCCAGGGGGCCTCGGCAATGAGCAGTTCTTC
-	-	TRBV11-2	TRBJ2-3	14	CASSLVVDTDTQYF	TGTGCCAGCAGCTTAGTAGTAGACACAGATACGCAGTATTTT
-	-	TRBV5-1	TRBJ2-7	12	CASSLAGVGQYF	TGCGCCAGCAGCTTGGCGGGGGTTGGGCAGTACTTC
-	TRBD2	TRBV15	TRBJ2-1	16	CATSSRGLAGDNEQFF	TGTGCCACCAGCAGCCGGGGACTAGCGGGGGACAATGAGCAGTTCTTC
-	-	TRBV27	TRBJ2-7	15	CASSLSSQGSYEQYF	TGTGCCAGCAGTTTATCTTCTCAGGGCAGCTACGAGCAGTACTTC
-	TRBD1	TRBV5-1	TRBJ2-3	15	CASSSNTGGGGTQYF	TGCGCCAGCAGCAGCAACACAGGGGGCGGTGGTACGCAGTATTTT
few	-	TRBV11-2	TRBJ2-7	14	CASSFGDTYYEQYF	TGTGCCAGCAGCTTTGGGGACACTTACTACGAGCAGTACTTC
-	TRBD2	TRBV7-8	TRBJ2-7	15	CASSLGTSGFYEQYF	TGTGCCAGCAGCCTTGGGACTAGCGGTTTCTACGAGCAGTACTTC
-	-	TRBV19	TRBJ1-2	13	CASSIVASYGYTF	TGTGCCAGTAGTATAGTAGCCTCCTATGGCTACACCTTC
-	-	TRBV7-9	TRBJ2-7	13	CASSLSQNYEQYF	TGTGCCAGCAGCTTATCACAGAACTACGAGCAGTACTTC
-	TRBD2	TRBV7-6	TRBJ2-2	18	CASSLPTFGRGGTGELFF	TGTGCCAGCAGCTTACCCACCTTTGGGCGGGGGGGTACCGGGGAGCTGTTTTTT
few	TRBD2	TRBV20-1	TRBJ2-7	17	CSASATLTSGASYEQYF	TGCAGTGCTAGTGCGACTCTGACTAGCGGTGCTTCCTACGAGCAGTACTTC
-	TRBD1	TRBV3-1/TRBV3-2	TRBJ1-4	14	CASSHTGGREKLFF	TGTGCCAGCAGTCATACAGGGGGCAGGGAAAAACTGTTTTTT
-	-	TRBV27	TRBJ1-3	15	CASSLGVSTLNTIYF	TGTGCCAGCAGTTTAGGTGTCAGTACCTTAAACACCATATATTTT
few	-	TRBV2	TRBJ1-4	16	CASKVRGLATNEKLFF	TGTGCCAGCAAGGTTAGAGGGCTGGCAACTAATGAAAAACTGTTTTTT
once	-	TRBV5-1	TRBJ2-3	16	CASSLGSRTVTDTQYF	TGCGCCAGCAGCTTGGGGAGTAGGACAGTCACAGATACGCAGTATTTT
-	TRBD1	TRBV5-5	TRBJ2-3	16	CASSRFETGTPDTQYF	TGTGCCAGCAGCCGTTTTGAGACAGGGACACCAGATACGCAGTATTTT
-	-	TRBV4-1	TRBJ1-2	14	CASSQGPGDYGYTF	TGCGCCAGCAGCCAAGGTCCGGGGGACTATGGCTACACCTTC
-	-	TRBV6-5	TRBJ1-1	13	CATRRGLYTEAFF	TGTGCTACCCGGAGGGGTCTGTACACTGAAGCTTTCTTT
-	-	TRBV6-5	TRBJ1-4	16	CASSYYSYATNEKLFF	TGTGCCAGCAGTTACTACAGTTATGCAACTAATGAAAAACTGTTTTTT
few	-	TRBV5-1	TRBJ1-5	16	CASSLTGWGSNQPQHF	TGCGCCAGCAGCTTGACAGGGTGGGGGAGCAATCAGCCCCAGCATTTT
-	-	TRBV19	TRBJ1-3	14	CASRKTDGGNTIYF	TGTGCCAGTAGGAAGACAGATGGGGGAAACACCATATATTTT
-	TRBD1	TRBV10-3	TRBJ1-2	18	CAISVALSGTENSYGYTF	TGTGCCATCAGTGTTGCTTTATCTGGGACAGAGAACTCCTATGGCTACACCTTC
-	-	TRBV14	TRBJ2-7	14	CASSQSGESYEQYF	TGTGCCAGCAGCCAGTCAGGGGAATCCTACGAGCAGTACTTC
once	-	TRBV7-9	TRBJ1-1	13	CASSLGSNTEAFF	TGTGCCAGCAGCTTAGGCAGTAACACTGAAGCTTTCTTT
-	-	TRBV5-1	TRBJ1-4	13	CASSLSVGEKLFF	TGCGCCAGCAGCTTGAGCGTCGGCGAAAAACTGTTTTTT
-	TRBD2	TRBV7-3	TRBJ2-1	19	CASSRGPPGTSGGAGEQFF	TGTGCCAGCAGCCGAGGCCCCCCCGGGACTAGCGGGGGGGCAGGTGAGCAGTTCTTC
once	TRBD1	TRBV10-1	TRBJ2-1	13	CASSDTGVNEQFF	TGCGCCAGCAGTGACACAGGGGTGAATGAGCAGTTCTTC
-	-	TRBV7-7	TRBJ1-2	18	CASSYDRILVRVLYGYTF	TGTGCCAGCAGCTACGACAGGATCTTGGTACGGGTCCTATATGGCTACACCTTC
-	TRBD1	TRBV11-2	TRBJ1-1	16	CASSLWDRAKDTEAFF	TGTGCCAGCAGCTTGTGGGACAGGGCGAAGGACACTGAAGCTTTCTTT
-	-	TRBV21-1	TRBJ1-5	14	CASSNSTVNQPQHF	TGTGCCAGCAGCAATTCAACGGTTAATCAGCCCCAGCATTTT
-	-	TRBV19	TRBJ2-5	16	CASSQRSGRGPKTQYF	TGTGCCAGTAGTCAAAGAAGCGGGCGGGGGCCAAAGACCCAGTACTTC
once	TRBD1	TRBV15	TRBJ1-2	16	CATILGQATTNYGYTF	TGTGCCACCATACTAGGACAGGCGACTACTAACTATGGCTACACCTTC
-	-	TRBV7-9	TRBJ1-5	14	CASSLDSRSSPQHF	TGTGCCAGCAGCTTGGACAGTCGGTCTTCTCCCCAGCATTTT
once	-	TRBV29-1	TRBJ1-1	10	CSGQGSEAFF	TGCAGCGGCCAGGGGTCTGAAGCTTTCTTT
-	-	TRBV6-5	TRBJ2-2	14	CASSYRRGTGELFF	TGTGCCAGCAGTTATCGTCGCGGGACCGGGGAGCTGTTTTTT
-	-	TRBV4-1	TRBJ2-3	16	CASSQPPTGSTDTQYF	TGCGCCAGCAGCCAACCCCCCACAGGGAGCACAGATACGCAGTATTTT
-	TRBD1	TRBV4-1	TRBJ1-2	16	CASSQLKDRGDYGYTF	TGCGCCAGCAGCCAGCTAAAGGACAGGGGCGACTATGGCTACACCTTC
-	-	TRBV19	TRBJ1-3	16	CASSQSQRVSGNTIYF	TGTGCCAGTAGCCAATCCCAGCGGGTCTCTGGAAACACCATATATTTT
-	-	TRBV14	TRBJ2-3	13	CASSQDRWETQYF	TGTGCCAGCAGCCAGGATCGGTGGGAGACGCAGTATTTT
few	-	TRBV5-5	TRBJ2-3	15	CASSLDSLSTDTQYF	TGTGCCAGCAGCTTGGACAGCCTTAGCACAGATACGCAGTATTTT
-	-	TRBV6-2/TRBV6-3	TRBJ1-1	12	CASSYPQVGAFF	TGTGCCAGCAGTTACCCACAGGTGGGAGCTTTCTTT
-	-	TRBV27	TRBJ2-2	17	CASSMGWEGVDTGELFF	TGTGCCAGCAGTATGGGCTGGGAGGGGGTGGACACCGGGGAGCTGTTTTTT
-	TRBD1	TRBV4-3	TRBJ2-5	15	CASSQVKGAGETQYF	TGCGCCAGCAGCCAAGTAAAGGGGGCTGGGGAGACCCAGTACTTC
few	-	TRBV18	TRBJ2-1	14	CASSSRGYYNEQFF	TGTGCCAGCTCCTCTCGGGGGTACTACAATGAGCAGTTCTTC
-	-	TRBV29-1	TRBJ2-5	14	CSVAQGGGQETQYF	TGCAGCGTTGCTCAGGGGGGCGGCCAAGAGACCCAGTACTTC
-	TRBD2	TRBV6-1	TRBJ2-3	17	CASSVAGTRFVSDTQYF	TGTGCCAGCAGTGTAGCCGGGACTAGGTTTGTCAGCGATACGCAGTATTTT
-	-	TRBV29-1	TRBJ2-3	13	CSVANLASDTQYF	TGCAGCGTTGCTAATCTAGCGTCAGATACGCAGTATTTT
-	-	TRBV21-1	TRBJ1-6	17	CASSTPRRTAYNSPLHF	TGTGCCAGCAGCACCCCTCGACGGACAGCCTATAATTCACCCCTCCACTTT
-	TRBD1	TRBV27	TRBJ1-6	16	CASSYRGTGIVSPLHF	TGTGCCAGCAGTTACCGTGGGACAGGGATAGTGTCACCCCTCCACTTT
-	-	TRBV3-1/TRBV3-2	TRBJ2-7	14	CASSPTHFSYEQYF	TGTGCCAGCAGCCCAACTCATTTTTCCTACGAGCAGTACTTC
-	-	TRBV6-5	TRBJ2-5	13	CASRGLSRETQYF	TGTGCCAGCAGGGGGCTATCTCGCGAGACCCAGTACTTC
-	-	TRBV19	TRBJ1-2	14	CASTSPRGYYGYTF	TGTGCCAGTACTTCACCGCGGGGCTACTATGGCTACACCTTC
-	-	TRBV2	TRBJ2-7	14	CAGTYLGNRYEQYF	TGTGCCGGAACCTACCTGGGCAACCGCTACGAGCAGTACTTC
-	TRBD2	TRBV2	TRBJ2-3	14	CASSEGGSTDTQYF	TGTGCCAGCAGTGAGGGGGGGAGCACAGATACGCAGTATTTT
-	TRBD1	TRBV4-2	TRBJ1-1	15	CASSLGMTGLTEAFF	TGTGCCAGCAGCTTGGGGATGACAGGGCTAACTGAAGCTTTCTTT
-	-	TRBV7-9	TRBJ2-3	15	CASSFWQGGADTQYF	TGTGCCAGCAGCTTTTGGCAGGGTGGGGCAGATACGCAGTATTTT
-	-	TRBV5-1	TRBJ2-7	14	CASRWSGGPYEQYF	TGCGCCAGCAGGTGGTCAGGGGGGCCCTACGAGCAGTACTTC
-	TRBD1	TRBV6-5	TRBJ1-4	14	CASSYSDRGEKLFF	TGTGCCAGCAGTTACTCCGACAGGGGTGAAAAACTGTTTTTT